This T cell receptor (beta chain) was retrieved from a study of naive and memory T cell subsets. Study-level results: Over 90% of naive TCR sequences appeared only once, unlike memory subsets.

This clonotype was counted a few times. Its antigen is unknown. The CDR3 length is 16 residues. Germline values: CDR1 LGHNA, CDR2 YNFKEQ. The V segment lost 4 bases and the J segment 4 bases; nucleotides outside the gene matches: 8. An equimolar mix of two oligonucleotides served as the beta constant-region primer for TRBC1 and TRBC2. Ligated cDNA was amplified by four rounds of PCR with nested alpha and beta constant-region primers and SP2. TCRdb called the UMI-ligation and nested PCR reads again in MiXCR, with one record for every CDR3 protein. The table records over 65,000 distinct CDR3 sequences, around 9% of them present only once.

What was sequenced was naive CD8+ T cells from blood. The chain joins TRBV4-2 to TRBJ2-1; TRBD1 matches 9 bases. This TCR was sampled from a human donor in good health. DNA of the CDR3: TGTGCCAGCAGCCTACCCGGGACAGGGAATTACAATGAGCAGTTCTTC. It codes for CASSLPGTGNYNEQFF.